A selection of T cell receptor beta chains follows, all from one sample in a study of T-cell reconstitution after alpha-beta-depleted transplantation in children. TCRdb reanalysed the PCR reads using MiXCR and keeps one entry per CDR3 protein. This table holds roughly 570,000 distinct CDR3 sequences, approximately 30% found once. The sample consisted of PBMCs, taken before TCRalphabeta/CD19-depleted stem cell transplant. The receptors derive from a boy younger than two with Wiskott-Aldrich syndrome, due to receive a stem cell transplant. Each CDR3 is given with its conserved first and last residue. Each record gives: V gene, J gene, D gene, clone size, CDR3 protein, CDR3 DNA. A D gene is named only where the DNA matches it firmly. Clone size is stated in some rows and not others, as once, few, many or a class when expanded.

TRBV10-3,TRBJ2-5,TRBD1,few,CAISLSGTVQETQYF,TGTGCCATCAGCCTCTCCGGGACAGTTCAAGAGACCCAGTACTTC
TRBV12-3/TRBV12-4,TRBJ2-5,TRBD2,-,CASSSSGESYQETQF,TGTGCCAGCAGTTCTAGCGGAGAATCGTACCAAGAGACCCAGTTC
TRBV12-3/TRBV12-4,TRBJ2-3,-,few,CASTLADTQYF,TGTGCCAGCACCTTAGCGGATACGCAGTATTTT
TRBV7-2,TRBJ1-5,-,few,CASSSIKGGQPQHF,TGTGCCAGCAGTTCCATTAAGGGCGGGCAGCCCCAGCATTTT
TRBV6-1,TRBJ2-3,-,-,CASARDGSGDTQYF,TGTGCCAGCGCCAGGGACGGTTCCGGAGATACGCAGTATTTT
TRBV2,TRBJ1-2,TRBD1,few,CASTPRGYVGYTF,TGTGCCAGCACACCCAGGGGGTATGTCGGCTACACCTTC
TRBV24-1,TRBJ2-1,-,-,CATSDPRRDNEQFF,TGTGCCACCAGTGATCCAAGACGGGACAATGAGCAGTTCTTC
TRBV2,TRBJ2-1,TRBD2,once,CASSGSGISYNEQFF,TGTGCCAGCAGTGGTAGCGGGATCTCCTACAATGAGCAGTTCTTC
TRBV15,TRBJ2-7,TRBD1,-,CATSRSGTGRNEQYF,TGTGCCACCAGCAGAAGTGGGACAGGGAGAAACGAGCAGTACTTC
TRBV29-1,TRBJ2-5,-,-,CSVLNVGTQYF,TGCAGCGTTTTGAACGTCGGTACCCAGTACTTC
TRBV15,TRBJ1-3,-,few,CATSRDHGTYSGNTIYF,TGTGCCACCAGCAGAGATCACGGGACTTACTCTGGAAACACCATATATTTT
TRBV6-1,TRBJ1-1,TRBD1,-,CASYTTGGITEAFF,TGTGCCAGTTACACGACAGGGGGGATCACTGAAGCTTTCTTT
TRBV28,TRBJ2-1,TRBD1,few,CASSPSRQGGGNEQFF,TGTGCCAGCAGTCCCTCCAGACAGGGGGGTGGCAATGAGCAGTTCTTC
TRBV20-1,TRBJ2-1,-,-,CSFRWTLTNNEQFF,TGCAGTTTTAGATGGACTCTGACCAACAATGAGCAGTTCTTC
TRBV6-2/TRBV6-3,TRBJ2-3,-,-,CASSYRDLITDTQYF,TGTGCCAGCAGTTACAGGGATTTGATCACAGATACGCAGTATTTT
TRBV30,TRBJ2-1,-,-,CAWTRDYSYNEQFF,TGTGCCTGGACACGGGATTACTCCTACAATGAGCAGTTCTTC
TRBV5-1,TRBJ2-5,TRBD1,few,CASSPGTGVETQYF,TGCGCCAGCAGCCCTGGGACAGGGGTTGAGACCCAGTACTTC
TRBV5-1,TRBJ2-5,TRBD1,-,CASSSRDRGGAETQYF,TGCGCCAGCAGCTCTAGGGACAGGGGGGGAGCAGAGACCCAGTACTTC
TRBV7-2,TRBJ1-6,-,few,CASSPYQGFPLHF,TGTGCCAGCAGCCCGTATCAGGGGTTTCCCCTCCACTTT
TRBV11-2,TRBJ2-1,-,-,CASSLSPPLASSYNEQFF,TGTGCCAGCAGCTTAAGCCCCCCCCTAGCTAGCTCCTACAATGAGCAGTTCTTC
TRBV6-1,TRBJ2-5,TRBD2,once,CASSTSGRRQETQYF,TGTGCCAGCAGCACTAGCGGGAGGAGGCAAGAGACCCAGTACTTC
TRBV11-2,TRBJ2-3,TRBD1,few,CASSLSRTGWADTQYF,TGTGCCAGCAGCTTATCTCGGACAGGGTGGGCAGATACGCAGTATTTT
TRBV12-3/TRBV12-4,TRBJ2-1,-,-,CASRAAGQGLANEQFF,TGTGCCAGCAGGGCCGCGGGACAGGGACTAGCCAATGAGCAGTTCTTC
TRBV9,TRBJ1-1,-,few,CASSVAGREAFF,TGTGCCAGCAGCGTAGCAGGGCGGGAGGCTTTCTTT
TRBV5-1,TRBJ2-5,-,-,CASSRGQGGYQETQYF,TGCGCCAGCAGCCGAGGACAGGGAGGGTACCAAGAGACCCAGTACTTC
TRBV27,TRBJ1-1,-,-,CASSRLSINTEAFF,TGTGCCAGCAGCCGCCTTTCTATCAACACTGAAGCTTTCTTT
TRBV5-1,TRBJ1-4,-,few,CASSLVGITNEKLFF,TGCGCCAGCAGCTTGGTCGGGATAACTAATGAAAAACTGTTTTTT
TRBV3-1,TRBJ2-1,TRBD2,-,CASSSGTTSNEQFF,TGTGCCAGCAGCTCCGGGACTACCAGTAATGAGCAGTTCTTC
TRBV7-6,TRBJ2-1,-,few,CASSLWDGSSYNEQFF,TGTGCCAGCAGCTTATGGGACGGGAGCTCCTACAATGAGCAGTTCTTC
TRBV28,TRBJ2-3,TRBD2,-,CASSPGTSGRVKDTQYF,TGTGCCAGCAGCCCCGGGACTAGCGGGAGGGTCAAAGATACGCAGTATTTT
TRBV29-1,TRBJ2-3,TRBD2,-,CSGTLAGSTDTQYF,TGCAGCGGGACCCTAGCGGGCAGCACAGATACGCAGTATTTT
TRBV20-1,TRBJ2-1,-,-,CSGSPIDASYNEQFF,TGCAGTGGATCCCCAATCGACGCATCCTACAATGAGCAGTTCTTC
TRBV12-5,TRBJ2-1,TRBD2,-,CASGLLLAGNEQFF,TGTGCTAGTGGTTTGTTACTAGCGGGAAATGAGCAGTTCTTC
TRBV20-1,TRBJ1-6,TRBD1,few,CSVRQGQGTPLHF,TGCAGTGTCAGACAAGGACAGGGGACACCCCTCCACTTT
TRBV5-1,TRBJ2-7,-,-,CASSLGQILSYEQYF,TGCGCCAGCAGCTTGGGACAGATCCTTAGCTACGAGCAGTACTTC
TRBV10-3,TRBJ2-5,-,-,CAISDLGPETQYF,TGTGCCATCAGTGATTTGGGGCCGGAGACCCAGTACTTC
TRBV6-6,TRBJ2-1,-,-,CASTGDSYNEQFF,TGTGCCAGCACGGGAGATTCCTACAATGAGCAGTTCTTC
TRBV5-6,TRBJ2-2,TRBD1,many,CASSLGQGALTGELFF,TGTGCCAGCAGCCTTGGACAGGGGGCGCTAACCGGGGAGCTGTTTTTT
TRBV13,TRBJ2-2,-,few,CASSPPQVLPGELFF,TGTGCCAGCAGCCCACCACAGGTTCTGCCCGGGGAGCTGTTTTTT
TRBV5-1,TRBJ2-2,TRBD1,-,CASSQGARSGELFF,TGCGCCAGCAGCCAGGGGGCGAGGTCCGGGGAGCTGTTTTTT
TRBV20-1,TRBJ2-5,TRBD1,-,CSASGTGQETQYF,TGCAGTGCTAGCGGGACAGGGCAAGAGACCCAGTACTTC
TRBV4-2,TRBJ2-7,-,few,CASSPRQASYEQYF,TGTGCCAGCAGCCCTAGACAGGCCTCCTACGAGCAGTACTTC
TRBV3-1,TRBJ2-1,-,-,CASSQKQERWNEQFF,TGTGCCAGCAGCCAAAAACAGGAAAGATGGAATGAGCAGTTCTTC
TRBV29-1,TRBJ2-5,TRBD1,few,CSVVGDSTSQETQYF,TGCAGCGTTGTTGGGGACAGCACCTCTCAAGAGACCCAGTACTTC
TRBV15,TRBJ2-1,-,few,CATSRGGGNEQFF,TGTGCCACCAGCAGAGGTGGAGGGAATGAGCAGTTCTTC
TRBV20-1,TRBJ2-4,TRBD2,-,CSAPPPSGRKNIQYF,TGCAGTGCCCCTCCACCTAGCGGGAGGAAAAACATTCAGTACTTC
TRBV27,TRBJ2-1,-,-,CASSLSLAYEQFF,TGTGCCAGCAGTTTATCACTAGCTTACGAGCAGTTCTTC
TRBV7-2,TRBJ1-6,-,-,CASSLGPIGGFRSPLHF,TGTGCCAGCAGCTTAGGTCCGATCGGGGGCTTCCGTTCACCCCTCCACTTT
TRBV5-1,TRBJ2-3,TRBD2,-,CASSMGLAGAGTDTQYF,TGCGCCAGCAGCATGGGACTAGCGGGAGCTGGTACAGATACGCAGTATTTT
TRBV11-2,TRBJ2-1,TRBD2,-,CASSLVPSGRAKEDEQFF,TGTGCCAGCAGCTTAGTCCCTAGCGGGAGGGCAAAGGAAGATGAGCAGTTCTTC
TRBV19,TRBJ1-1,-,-,CASNVGTRMNTEAFF,TGTGCCAGTAATGTCGGCACCAGAATGAACACTGAAGCTTTCTTT
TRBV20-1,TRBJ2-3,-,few,CSASPTYTDTQYF,TGCAGTGCTTCCCCGACGTACACAGATACGCAGTATTTT
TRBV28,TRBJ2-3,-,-,CASSLWQGIGFSTQYF,TGTGCCAGCAGTTTATGGCAGGGGATCGGTTTCAGTACGCAGTATTTT
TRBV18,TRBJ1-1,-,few,CASSQDRNTEAFF,TGTGCCAGCTCACAGGACAGGAACACTGAAGCTTTCTTT
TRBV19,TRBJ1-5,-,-,CASSINQGNNQPQHF,TGTGCCAGTAGTATTAATCAGGGGAACAATCAGCCCCAGCATTTT